These 25 T cell receptor beta chains were sequenced from one sample in a study of blood T cell repertoires in COVID-19. TCRdb keeps only in-frame clones here, not all; method: immunoSEQ multiplex PCR. The sample yields approximately 66,000 clones, around 79% seen once. Sequenced material: peripheral blood. The receptors originated from a man between 60 and 75 years old with acute or convalescent COVID-19.

J is TRBJ2-5 and V is TRBV7-9; possible D gene TRBD1, 5 bases. Germline CDR1 SEHNR, CDR2 FQNEAQ (reference sequence). There are 14 residues in the CDR3. V was clipped by 0 bases and J by 9 bases, with 14 bases between them. CDR3 in amino acids: CASSLAQVMTAQYF. DNA for the CDR3: TGTGCCAGCAGCTTAGCGCAAGTCATGACAGCCCAGTACTTC.

This rearrangement joins TRBV5-1 to TRBJ1-2, with D possibly being TRBD1 (5 bases). V was clipped by 0 bases and J by 0 bases, with 6 bases between them. CDR3 length equals 14 residues. Looked up from germline, CDR1 is SGHRS and CDR2 is YFSETQ. DNA of the CDR3: TGCGCCAGCAGCTTGGCGACAGCTAACTATGGCTACACCTTC. It codes for CASSLATANYGYTF.

This clone was recorded a few times. V gene TRBV2 combines with J gene TRBJ2-7; 7 nucleotides match TRBD1. The germline V gene has CDR1 SNHLY and CDR2 FYNNEI. The CDR3 loop spans 12 amino acids. Trimming took 6 bases from V and 3 from J; bases not matched to a gene: 2. The CDR3 loop reads CASRGDSYEQYV. CDR3 DNA sequence: TGTGCCAGCAGGGGGGACAGCTACGAGCAGTACGTC.

This clone was counted ten times or more. The rearrangement links TRBV7-7 to TRBJ2-1; 8 nucleotides line up with TRBD1. The CDR3 has 20 residues. The junction had 18 bases not matched to a gene; V was cut back by 5 bases and J by 0 bases. The germline V gene has CDR1 SSHAT and CDR2 FNYEAQ (reference sequence). CDR3 sequence (DNA): TGTGCCAGCAGCCCCGGACAGGGAAATTCCTTCGATAGCTCCTACAATGAGCAGTTCTTC. Its protein is CASSPGQGNSFDSSYNEQFF.

This clone was seen a handful of times. The chain uses TRBV11-2 and TRBJ2-3; D may be TRBD2 (6 bases). Trimming pared 2 bases from V and 2 bases from J, leaving 14 bases between. Germline CDR1 reads SGHAT; CDR2 reads FQNNGV. The CDR3 is made up of 16 amino acids. CDR3: CASSLLGSGDTDTQYF. For the CDR3, the DNA is TGTGCCAGCAGCTTACTCGGTTCGGGGGACACAGATACGCAGTATTTT.

The chain has TRBV28 and TRBJ2-1; 11 nucleotides line up with TRBD2. The CDR3 is 18 residues long. The germline gives CDR1 MDHEN, CDR2 SYDVKM. After removal of 6 bases from V and 3 bases from J, the junction contained 13 bases not matched to a gene. The DNA of the CDR3 is TGTGCCAGCAGGAAACTAGCGGGAGAGCTTACTCACTACAATGAGCAGTTCTTC. It codes for CASRKLAGELTHYNEQFF.

The chain uses TRBV7-8 and TRBJ2-1; 7 bases map to TRBD2. The CDR3 consists of 18 residues. Trimming at V came to 5 bases and at J to 0 bases, leaving 13 bases not matched to a gene. Germline CDR1 reads SGHVS; CDR2 reads FQNEAQ. CDR3 region: CASSPRGAGISSYNEQFF. The CDR3 DNA follows: TGTGCCAGCAGCCCCCGGGGAGCGGGGATAAGCTCCTACAATGAGCAGTTCTTC.

V is TRBV14 and J is TRBJ1-1; D is unresolved. The CDR3 sequence is 12 residues long. Trimming left V 6 bases short and J 2 bases short, with 7 bases between. Germline lookup yields CDR1 SGHDN and CDR2 FVKESK. The CDR3 DNA reads TGTGCCAGCAGACACGTAAACACTGAAGCTTTCTTT. Protein sequence: CASRHVNTEAFF.

The chain couples TRBV9 to TRBJ2-2; weak D call: TRBD1 (6 bases). Trimming took 0 bases from V and 1 from J, leaving 7 bases between them. There are 15 residues in the CDR3. Germline assignment: CDR1 SGDLS and CDR2 YYNGEE. The CDR3 loop reads CASSVEQGNTGELFF. CDR3 bases: TGTGCCAGCAGCGTAGAACAGGGGAACACCGGGGAGCTGTTTTTT.

The table lists this clone with a count of one. The V call is TRBV2, the J call TRBJ2-3; no clear D. The CDR3 extends over 11 amino acids. Germline V lookup: CDR1 SNHLY, CDR2 FYNNEI. V lost 8 bases and J lost 5, with 8 bases in between. CDR3 sequence (DNA): TGTGCCAGCTGCGTAAGAGATACGCAGTATTTT. Residues: CASCVRDTQYF.

CDR3 sequence (DNA): TGCGCCAGCAGTGTGAGCCTATATAGCAATCAGCCCCAGCATTTT. Translated, it gives CASSVSLYSNQPQHF. V gene TRBV10-2 combines with J gene TRBJ1-5, with D uncertain. With 4 bases removed from V and 0 bases from J, the gap between germline ends came to 10 bases. This CDR3 is built from 15 residues. Germline assignment: CDR1 WSHSY and CDR2 SAAADI.

The chain is built from TRBV19 and TRBJ2-2; the D gene is possibly TRBD1 (6 bases). Per germline, CDR1 LNHDA and CDR2 SQIVND (reference sequence). V lost 5 bases and J 7 bases, leaving 17 bases between the germline ends. The CDR3 is 15 residues long. The CDR3: CASSSGTSFVGELFF. The CDR3 bases are TGTGCCAGTAGTTCCGGGACAAGTTTTGTCGGGGAGCTGTTTTTT.

This clone was observed once. The same CDR3 also results from other DNA sequences found in this sample. The chain recombines TRBV3-1 (or the pseudogene TRBV3-2) with TRBJ2-5; D gene uncertain. The length of the CDR3 is 13 residues. V lost 0 bases and J lost 3, with 5 bases in between. Germline V CDR1 and CDR2: LGHDT, YNNKEL (reference sequence). The CDR3 region is CASSQDREETQYF. In DNA, the CDR3 is TGTGCCAGCAGCCAAGATAGAGAAGAGACCCAGTACTTC.

The J gene is TRBJ2-1, the V gene TRBV5-1, with D unresolved. CDR3 length: 13 residues. The germline V gene encodes CDR1 SGHRS and CDR2 YFSETQ. Trimming shortened V by 5 bases and J by 5 bases, and 11 bases separated the two germline ends. The chain's CDR3 is CASRETKNNEQFF. The DNA for the CDR3 is TGCGCCAGCAGAGAAACTAAAAACAATGAGCAGTTCTTC.

The genes are TRBV2 and TRBJ2-2; D is ambiguous. The ends were cut back, 5 bases at V and 7 bases at J, with 8 bases in the middle. This CDR3 is built from 12 residues. Germline V lookup: CDR1 SNHLY, CDR2 FYNNEI. CDR3 nucleotide sequence: TGTGCCAGCAGTTACACCCTCGGGGAGCTGTTTTTT. This translates into CASSYTLGELFF. Based on the CDR3 plus reference TRBV2 and TRBJ2-2, the full variable domain is EPEVTQTPSHQVTQMGQEVILRCVPISNHLYFYWYRQILGQKVEFLVSFYNNEISEKSEIFDDQFSVERPDGSNFTLKIRSTKLEDSAMYFCASSYTLGELFFGEGSRLTVL.

The chain is built from TRBV5-1 and TRBJ2-2; tentatively, D is TRBD2 (6 bases). Germline CDR1 SGHRS, CDR2 YFSETQ. V lost 4 bases and J 1 base, leaving 11 bases between the germline ends. The CDR3 length is 15 residues. The CDR3 DNA reads TGCGCCAGCAGCAAATCTAGCGAGAACACCGGGGAGCTGTTTTTT. The encoded protein is CASSKSSENTGELFF.

This rearrangement joins TRBV3-1 (or the pseudogene TRBV3-2) to TRBJ2-1; tentatively, D is TRBD1 (5 bases). Trimming took 1 base from V and 7 from J, leaving 14 bases between them. Germline V gene data show CDR1 as LGHDT and CDR2 as YNNKEL (reference sequence). The CDR3 has 15 residues. CDR3 region: CASSQVLQGFNEQFF. The CDR3 nucleotides read TGTGCCAGCAGCCAAGTATTGCAGGGTTTTAATGAGCAGTTCTTC.

The chain recombines TRBV7-3 with TRBJ1-2; 8 bases line up with TRBD1. Germline V CDR1 and CDR2: SGHTA, FQGTGA. This CDR3 region has 15 residues. The trim removed 2 bases at V and 1 base at J, leaving 3 bases unmatched. The CDR3 region has the DNA TGTGCCAGCAGCTTAGGGACAGGTGATAACTATGGCTACACCTTC. This codes for CASSLGTGDNYGYTF.

The chain recombines TRBV6-4 with TRBJ2-2; 8 bases line up with TRBD1. The germline CDR1 and CDR2 sequences are MRHNA and SNTAGT. The length of the CDR3 is 14 residues. Trimming took 10 bases from V and 4 from J; bases not matched to a gene: 8. The CDR3, as DNA: TGTGCCACGCAACTACAGGGGGGCACCGGGGAGCTGTTTTTT. As protein: CATQLQGGTGELFF.

This chain joins TRBV7-8 and TRBJ2-5; 7 nucleotides line up with TRBD2. J was trimmed by 5 bases and V by 3 bases; bases with no gene match: 9. The CDR3 runs 15 residues. Germline V gene sequence: CDR1 SGHVS, CDR2 FQNEAQ. The CDR3 bases are TGTGCCAGCAGCTTCGGGGCGGGAGCGCTGGAGACCCAGTACTTC. Amino acids: CASSFGAGALETQYF.

This chain connects TRBV2 to TRBJ2-1; 11 nucleotides line up with TRBD1. The V segment lost 2 bases and the J segment 9 bases; nucleotides outside the gene matches: 6. The CDR3 sequence is 15 residues long. Germline lookup yields CDR1 SNHLY and CDR2 FYNNEI. The CDR3 reads CASSELGTGGAEQFF. CDR3 sequence (DNA): TGTGCCAGCAGTGAATTGGGGACAGGGGGAGCTGAGCAGTTCTTC.

This CDR3 reads CASSTGTGANVLTF. The CDR3 nucleotides read TGTGCCAGCAGTACAGGGACCGGGGCCAACGTCCTGACTTTC. V usage is TRBV11-3 and J usage is TRBJ2-6; D is perhaps TRBD1 (6 bases). CDR1 and CDR2 (germline): SGHNT, YENEEA. The length of the CDR3 is 14 residues. V was shortened by 6 bases and J by 4 bases, with 10 bases between the two germline ends.

This chain links TRBV6-5 with TRBJ1-3; D ambiguous. CDR1 and CDR2 from the germline V gene are MNHEY and SVGAGI. V lost 11 bases and J 4 bases, leaving 18 bases between the germline ends. The CDR3 has 14 amino acids. CDR3 residues: CAHGEDSGGNTIYF. CDR3 DNA: TGTGCCCACGGGGAGGATTCTGGCGGAAACACCATATATTTT.

CDR3 DNA sequence: TGTGCCAGCAGCACATCCCAGGGTTTAGGCTACACCTTC. Its translation: CASSTSQGLGYTF. The V gene is TRBV7-3, the J gene TRBJ1-2, with a weak D call TRBD1 (5 bases). This CDR3 is built from 13 residues. Germline lookup yields CDR1 SGHTA and CDR2 FQGTGA. V was trimmed by 5 bases and J by 8 bases, leaving 15 bases between them.

The V and J genes are TRBV18 and TRBJ1-2, with TRBD1 matching over 9 bases. V lost 3 bases, J lost 4 bases, and 0 bases stayed unmatched. Germline V gene data show CDR1 as KGHSH and CDR2 as LQKENI. This CDR3 has 13 amino acids. CDR3 in DNA: TGTGCCAGCTCACCGGGACAGGGCTATGGCTACACCTTC. It is translated as CASSPGQGYGYTF.